What follows are 14 T cell receptor beta chains derived from one specimen sequenced in a study of identical twins. TCRdb fed the 5' RACE reads into MiXCR, producing one record per CDR3 protein. The sample yields about 690,000 distinct CDR3 sequences, about 20% seen once. The sample was also reused in another study, on T cells expressing NK-cell markers.

Source material: PBMCs. All receptors come from a woman aged 18-29 years in good health.

This clonotype was seen more than once but under ten times. The V gene is TRBV12-3 or TRBV12-4, the J gene TRBJ2-3, with D unresolved. Between the trimmed V and J ends, which lost 2 bases and 3 bases, there was a span of 15 bases. The CDR3 spans 16 residues. The CDR3 protein is CASSLRFFFVTDTQYF. The DNA for the CDR3 is TGTGCCAGCAGTTTAAGGTTCTTCTTTGTGACAGATACGCAGTATTTT.

The chain joins TRBV5-1 to TRBJ2-5; 7 bases agree with TRBD1. The trim removed 5 bases at V and 2 bases at J, leaving 3 bases unmatched. CDR1 SGHRS and CDR2 YFSETQ come from the germline V gene. CDR3 size: 13 residues. CDR3 protein: CASRRDRQETQYF. In nucleotides, the CDR3 is TGCGCCAGCAGAAGGGACAGACAAGAGACCCAGTACTTC.

In this sample, this clonotype turned up many times. The chain employs TRBV12-3 or TRBV12-4 and TRBJ1-3, with a tentative D call TRBD1 (6 bases). This CDR3 has 15 amino acids. V was trimmed by 3 bases and J by 4 bases, leaving 13 bases between them. The CDR3 spells CASSLWGARGNTIYF. The DNA for the CDR3 is TGTGCCAGCAGTTTGTGGGGGGCGCGCGGAAACACCATATATTTT.

The CDR3 loop reads CSAVDPSMNEQFF. The CDR3 DNA sequence: TGCAGTGCCGTTGACCCCTCCATGAATGAGCAGTTCTTC. The rearrangement joins TRBV20-1 to TRBJ2-1; no firm D call. V was shortened by 6 bases and J by 7 bases, with 16 bases between the two germline ends. CDR3 size: 13 residues. Germline V gene lookup returns CDR1 DFQATT and CDR2 SNEGSKA (reference sequence).

The sample holds many counts of this clonotype. This chain joins TRBV10-2 and TRBJ2-5, with 10 positions matching TRBD2. The CDR3 is 15 amino acids. Trimming took 10 bases from V and 5 from J; bases not matched to a gene: 13. Germline V gene lookup returns CDR1 WSHSY and CDR2 SAAADI. DNA of the CDR3: TGCGCCACCACGGGTCAGCGGGAGGGCCGTGAGACCCAGTACTTC. It specifies CATTGQREGRETQYF.

This clonotype was picked up a small number of times. The V gene is TRBV18, the J gene TRBJ1-1, with 9 nucleotides matching TRBD1. The germline gives CDR1 KGHSH, CDR2 LQKENI. The CDR3 loop spans 15 amino acids. V was clipped by 4 bases and J by 1 base; unmatched bases: 4. The CDR3 DNA follows: TGTGCCAGCTCACTAATGGGACAGGGGAACACTGAAGCTTTCTTT. Amino acids: CASSLMGQGNTEAFF.

The chain links TRBV11-2 to TRBJ1-1; D is unresolved. This CDR3 spans 12 amino acids. V lost 5 bases and J 9 bases, leaving 13 bases between the germline ends. Per the germline V gene, CDR1 is SGHAT and CDR2 is FQNNGV. This CDR3 is CASSPTTGKAFF. The CDR3 bases are TGTGCCAGCAGCCCGACGACGGGGAAAGCTTTCTTT. Complete variable domain (other parts from reference TRBV11-2 and TRBJ1-1): EAGVAQSPRYKIIEKRQSVAFWCNPISGHATLYWYQQILGQGPKLLIQFQNNGVVDDSQLPKDRFSAERLKGVDSTLKIQPAKLEDSAVYLCASSPTTGKAFFGQGTRLTVV.

The V call is TRBV3-1, the J call TRBJ2-7; 11 bases match TRBD2. V lost 11 bases and J lost 5; bases outside the gene matches: 8. This CDR3 comprises 13 residues. The germline CDR1 and CDR2 sequences are LGHDT and YNNKEL (reference sequence). The CDR3 DNA follows: TGTGCCGGGGGGACTAGCGGCACGCACGAGCAGTACTTC. Translating it yields CAGGTSGTHEQYF.

The sample holds a few counts of this clonotype. V usage is TRBV5-1 and J usage is TRBJ2-1, with 12 bases aligning to TRBD2. V lost 3 bases and J lost 0; bases outside the gene matches: 7. This CDR3 region has 18 residues. CDR1 is SGHRS and CDR2 is YFSETQ in the germline V gene. The CDR3 here is CASSSKLGLAGSYNEQFF. CDR3 nucleotide sequence: TGCGCCAGCAGCTCAAAGTTGGGACTAGCGGGCTCCTACAATGAGCAGTTCTTC.

The chain joins TRBV2 to TRBJ2-5; no firm D call. The CDR3 runs 13 residues. V was shortened by 4 bases and J by 5 bases, with 11 bases between the two germline ends. Germline CDR1 reads SNHLY; CDR2 reads FYNNEI. The CDR3 DNA follows: TGTGCCAGCAGTGCTCCCCCTTCGGAGACCCAGTACTTC. Translating gives CASSAPPSETQYF. Filled out from reference TRBV2 and TRBJ2-5, the complete variable domain reads EPEVTQTPSHQVTQMGQEVILRCVPISNHLYFYWYRQILGQKVEFLVSFYNNEISEKSEIFDDQFSVERPDGSNFTLKIRSTKLEDSAMYFCASSAPPSETQYFGPGTRLLVL.

This clonotype occurred many times. The chain has TRBV6-5 and TRBJ2-3; 14 nucleotides agree with TRBD2. The junction had 12 bases not matched to a gene; V was cut back by 5 bases and J by 2 bases. The germline V gene encodes CDR1 MNHEY and CDR2 SVGAGI. The CDR3 runs 19 residues. The CDR3 spells CASSRGLAGDSPVTDTQYF. Written as DNA, the CDR3 is TGTGCCAGCAGTAGGGGACTAGCGGGAGATTCGCCAGTCACAGATACGCAGTATTTT.

The chain recombines TRBV5-1 with TRBJ2-7; the match to TRBD2 covers 12 bases. The CDR3 extends over 15 amino acids. Per the germline V gene, CDR1 is SGHRS and CDR2 is YFSETQ. Losses at the gene ends were 7 bases for V and 6 bases for J; bases not matched to a gene: 11. The CDR3 loop is CASRPGGLAGFEQYF. The CDR3 coding sequence is TGCGCCAGCCGCCCAGGAGGACTAGCGGGATTCGAGCAGTACTTC.

This chain connects TRBV20-1 to TRBJ2-3; TRBD2 is a possible D gene (6 bases). V lost 3 bases to trimming and J lost 0 bases, with 13 bases between them. Germline assignment: CDR1 DFQATT and CDR2 SNEGSKA (reference sequence). The length of the CDR3 is 15 residues. This CDR3 reads CSASGGLDSTDTQYF. The CDR3 bases are TGCAGTGCTAGTGGAGGGCTGGATAGCACAGATACGCAGTATTTT.

The gene calls are TRBV12-3 or TRBV12-4 and TRBJ2-1, with D unclear. Trimming took off 3 bases at V and 4 bases at J, with 7 bases between the two ends. The CDR3 is made up of 13 amino acids. The CDR3 DNA reads TGTGCCAGCAGTTTCCTAGAGTACAATGAGCAGTTCTTC. It translates to CASSFLEYNEQFF.